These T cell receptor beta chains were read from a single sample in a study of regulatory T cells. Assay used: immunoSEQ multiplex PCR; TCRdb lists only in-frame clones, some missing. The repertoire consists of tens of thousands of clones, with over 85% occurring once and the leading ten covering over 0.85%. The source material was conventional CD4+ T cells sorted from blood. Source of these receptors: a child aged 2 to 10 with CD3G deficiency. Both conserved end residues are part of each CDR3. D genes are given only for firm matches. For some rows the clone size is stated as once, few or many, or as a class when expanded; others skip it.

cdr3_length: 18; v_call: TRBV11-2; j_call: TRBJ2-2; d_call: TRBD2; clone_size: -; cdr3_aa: CASSRQGGSSGRGGELFF; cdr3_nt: TGTGCCAGCAGCAGACAGGGCGGTAGTAGCGGGAGAGGCGGGGAGCTGTTTTTT
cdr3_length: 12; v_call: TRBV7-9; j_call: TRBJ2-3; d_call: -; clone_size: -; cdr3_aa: CASSRSGNTQYF; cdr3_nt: TGTGCCAGCAGCCGCTCTGGGAATACGCAGTATTTT
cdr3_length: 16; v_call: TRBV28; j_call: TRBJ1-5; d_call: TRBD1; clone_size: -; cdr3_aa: CACSGTGAYSNQPQHF; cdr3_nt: TGTGCCTGCTCCGGGACAGGTGCCTATAGCAATCAGCCCCAGCATTTT
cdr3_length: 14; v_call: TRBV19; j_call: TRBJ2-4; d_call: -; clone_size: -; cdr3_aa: CASSIRWGVGIQYF; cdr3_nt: TGTGCCAGTAGTATTCGTTGGGGGGTCGGCATTCAGTACTTC
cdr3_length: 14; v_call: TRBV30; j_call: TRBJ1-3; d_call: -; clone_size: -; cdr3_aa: CAWSAKAGGNTIYF; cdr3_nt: TGTGCCTGGAGCGCCAAGGCTGGAGGAAACACCATATATTTT
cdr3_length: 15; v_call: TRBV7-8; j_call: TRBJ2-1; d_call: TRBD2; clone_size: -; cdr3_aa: CASSVRDYRLGEQFF; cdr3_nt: TGTGCCAGCAGCGTCCGGGACTACCGGCTCGGTGAGCAGTTCTTC
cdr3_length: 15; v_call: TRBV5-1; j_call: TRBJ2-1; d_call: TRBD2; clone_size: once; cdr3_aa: CASSFGSGKGNEQFF; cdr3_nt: TGCGCCAGCAGCTTTGGTAGCGGGAAGGGTAATGAGCAGTTCTTC
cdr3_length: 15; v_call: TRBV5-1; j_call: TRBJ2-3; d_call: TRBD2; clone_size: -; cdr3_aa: CASSYGLARTDTQYF; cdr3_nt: TGCGCCAGCAGCTACGGACTAGCTCGGACAGATACGCAGTATTTT
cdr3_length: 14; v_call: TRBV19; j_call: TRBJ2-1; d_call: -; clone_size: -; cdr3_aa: CASSIRGAYNEQFF; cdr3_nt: TGTGCCAGTAGTATTAGGGGGGCCTACAATGAGCAGTTCTTC
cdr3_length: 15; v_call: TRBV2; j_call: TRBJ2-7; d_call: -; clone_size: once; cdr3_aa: CASSEARSPRSEQYF; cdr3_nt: TGTGCCAGCAGTGAAGCGCGATCCCCCCGGTCCGAGCAGTACTTC
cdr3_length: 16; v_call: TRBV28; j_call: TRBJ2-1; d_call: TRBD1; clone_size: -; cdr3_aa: CASSAGRGRRSNEQFF; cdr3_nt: TGTGCCAGCAGTGCTGGCAGGGGGCGCAGGTCTAATGAGCAGTTCTTC
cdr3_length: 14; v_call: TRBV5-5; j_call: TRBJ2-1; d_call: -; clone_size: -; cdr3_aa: CASSLGGLGNEQFF; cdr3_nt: TGTGCCAGCAGCTTGGGAGGGTTGGGTAATGAGCAGTTCTTC
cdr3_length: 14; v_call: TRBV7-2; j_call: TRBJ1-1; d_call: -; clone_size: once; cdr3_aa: CASSFWTATGGAFF; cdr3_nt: TGTGCCAGCAGCTTCTGGACAGCCACCGGGGGGGCTTTCTTT
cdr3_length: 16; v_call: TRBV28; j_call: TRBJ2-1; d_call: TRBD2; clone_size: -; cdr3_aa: CASSALGLGRAYEQFF; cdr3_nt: TGTGCCAGCAGCGCCCTGGGACTAGGTCGGGCTTATGAGCAGTTCTTC
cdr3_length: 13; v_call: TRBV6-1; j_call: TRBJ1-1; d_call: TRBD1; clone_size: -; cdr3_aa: CASTRGRGTEAFF; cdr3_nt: TGTGCCAGTACAAGGGGGCGAGGCACTGAAGCTTTCTTT
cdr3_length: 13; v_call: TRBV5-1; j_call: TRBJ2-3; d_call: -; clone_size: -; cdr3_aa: CASSFSPGTPQYF; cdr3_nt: TGCGCCAGCAGCTTCTCCCCCGGGACGCCGCAGTATTTT
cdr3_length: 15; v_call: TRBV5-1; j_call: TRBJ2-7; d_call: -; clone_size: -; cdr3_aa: CASSLDVTSGKEQYF; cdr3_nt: TGCGCCAGCAGCTTGGATGTGACGTCTGGCAAGGAGCAGTACTTC
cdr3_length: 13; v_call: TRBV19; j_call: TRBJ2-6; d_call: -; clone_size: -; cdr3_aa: CASRESGANVLTF; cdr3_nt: TGTGCCAGTAGGGAATCTGGGGCCAACGTCCTGACTTTC
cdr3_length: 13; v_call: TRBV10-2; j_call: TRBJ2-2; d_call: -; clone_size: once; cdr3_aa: CASRELGAGELFF; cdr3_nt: TGCGCCAGCAGGGAACTAGGGGCCGGGGAGCTGTTTTTT
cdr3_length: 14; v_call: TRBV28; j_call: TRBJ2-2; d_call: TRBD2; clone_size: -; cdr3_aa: CASSRQSGRGQLFF; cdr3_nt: TGTGCCAGCAGTCGTCAAAGCGGGAGAGGGCAGCTGTTTTTT
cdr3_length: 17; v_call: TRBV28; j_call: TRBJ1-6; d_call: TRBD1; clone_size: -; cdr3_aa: CASSFRQGSSYNSPLHF; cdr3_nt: TGTGCCAGCAGTTTCAGACAGGGTAGCTCCTATAATTCACCCCTCCACTTT
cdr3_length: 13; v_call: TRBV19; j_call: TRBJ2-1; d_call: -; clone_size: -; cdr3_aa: CASSFSAGLSKFF; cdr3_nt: TGTGCCAGTAGTTTTTCCGCGGGATTGTCCAAGTTCTTC
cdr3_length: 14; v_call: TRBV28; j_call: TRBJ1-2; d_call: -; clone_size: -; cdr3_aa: CASRDPLFNYGYTF; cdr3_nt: TGTGCCAGCCGGGACCCCCTATTTAACTATGGCTACACCTTC
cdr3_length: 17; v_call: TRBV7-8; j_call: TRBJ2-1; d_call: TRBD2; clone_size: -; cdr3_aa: CASSRWGGGHIGNEQFF; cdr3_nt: TGTGCCAGCAGCCGGTGGGGGGGAGGGCACATTGGCAATGAGCAGTTCTTC
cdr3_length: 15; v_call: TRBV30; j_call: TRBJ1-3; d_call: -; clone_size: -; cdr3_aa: CAWAPPGFSGNTIYF; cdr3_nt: TGTGCCTGGGCCCCACCAGGGTTCTCTGGAAACACCATATATTTT
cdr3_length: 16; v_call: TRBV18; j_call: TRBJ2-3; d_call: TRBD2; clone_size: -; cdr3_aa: CASSPTGTIPTDTQYF; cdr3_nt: TGTGCCAGCTCTCCTACTGGGACTATCCCCACAGATACGCAGTATTTT